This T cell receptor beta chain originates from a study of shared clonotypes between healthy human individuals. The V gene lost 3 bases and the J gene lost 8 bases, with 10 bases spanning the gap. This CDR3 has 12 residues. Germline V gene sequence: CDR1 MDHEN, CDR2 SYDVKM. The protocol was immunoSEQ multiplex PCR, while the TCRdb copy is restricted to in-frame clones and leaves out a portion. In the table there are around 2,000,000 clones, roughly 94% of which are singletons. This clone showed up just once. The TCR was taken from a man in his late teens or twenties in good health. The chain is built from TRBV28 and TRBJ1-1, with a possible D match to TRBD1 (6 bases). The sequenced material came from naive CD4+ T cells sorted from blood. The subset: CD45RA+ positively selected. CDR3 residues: CASSLYGTEAFF. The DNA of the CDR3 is TGTGCCAGCAGTTTGTACGGGACAGAAGCTTTCTTT.